The clone carrying this T cell receptor (beta chain) showed up many times. Antigen specificity is unknown. Amplified regions were TCR beta CDR3 sequences from RNA transcripts. Carried out on the TCR CDR3, a first-round RT-PCR used the HTBI primer set. TCRdb re-called the multiplex PCR reads with MiXCR, one entry per CDR3 protein. The table includes more than 500,000 distinct CDR3 sequences, about 17% detected once. The data were taken from a study of T cells in Graves' hyperthyroidism and ophthalmopathy. Broader study findings: Most thyroid clonotypes with frequency above 0.001 were detected in blood. Ophthalmopathy stood apart from stable hyperthyroidism in a 13 V-J model.

This clonotype was sampled from a woman aged 25-40 years with Graves' hyperthyroidism. Sequencing was performed on blood.

CDR3 region: CASSLSSGRSYEQYF. CDR3 nucleotide sequence: TGTGCCAGCAGCTTATCGAGTGGAAGATCCTACGAGCAGTACTTC. This chain uses TRBV7-2 with TRBJ2-7; D uncertain. CDR1 and CDR2 from the germline V gene are SGHTA and FQGNSA. The CDR3 is 15 residues long. With 2 bases removed from V and 1 base from J, the gap between germline ends came to 12 bases.